The 10 T cell receptor beta chains presented below share a single source sample, sequenced in a study of cytomegalovirus exposure and HLA in healthy donors. The PCR used 60 Vbeta and 13 Jbeta primers. The data were produced by immunoSEQ multiplex PCR, yet TCRdb's version contains in-frame clones alone and is incomplete. Of more than 90,000 clones in the sample, roughly 71% are singletons; the top ten hold about 2.9%. The specimen was PBMCs. These receptors came from a man aged 50 to 59 in good health and CMV-seronegative.

The rearrangement links TRBV5-5 to TRBJ1-2, with D perhaps matching TRBD1 (5 bases). V lost 4 bases and J lost 4, with 14 bases in between. Germline CDR1 reads SGHKS; CDR2 reads YYEKEE (reference sequence). The CDR3 loop spans 14 amino acids. The CDR3 sequence is CASSVGVGLYGYTF. In DNA, the CDR3 is TGTGCCAGCAGCGTGGGGGTGGGACTCTATGGCTACACCTTC.

V gene TRBV4-2 combines with J gene TRBJ2-3; 10 bases line up with TRBD2. This CDR3 comprises 15 residues. Looked up from germline, CDR1 is LGHNA and CDR2 is YNFKEQ. V was pared by 7 bases and J by 4 bases, with 8 bases of the junction left unmatched. As DNA, the CDR3 is TGTGCCAGCAAGGAGCGGGGGGGCCTCTCAGATACGCAGTATTTT. It translates to CASKERGGLSDTQYF.

There are a few counts of this clone. CDR3 sequence (DNA): TGCGCCAGCAGTGCAGGGACTATTCCGGGACTAGCGGACCTTCAGTACTTC. As protein: CASSAGTIPGLADLQYF. This chain uses TRBV4-3 with TRBJ2-4; 11 bases match TRBD2. The V and J ends lost 6 bases and 11 bases, in that order; junction bases with no gene match: 18. Per the germline V gene, CDR1 is LGHNA and CDR2 is YSLEER. CDR3 size: 17 residues.

The chain couples TRBV29-1 to TRBJ1-4, with D hard to call. V lost 6 bases, J lost 0 bases, and 11 bases lay in between. Per the germline V gene, CDR1 is SQVTM and CDR2 is ANQGSEA. This CDR3 spans 14 amino acids. For the CDR3, the DNA is TGCAGCGTCTCAACAGAGTCAACTAATGAAAAACTGTTTTTT. Protein sequence: CSVSTESTNEKLFF.

This clone came up once. The chain combines TRBV6-5 with TRBJ1-6; TRBD1 is a possible D gene (5 bases). V shed 2 bases and J shed 8 bases, with 13 bases lying between them. Germline CDR1 is MNHEY and CDR2 is SVGAGI. CDR3 length equals 15 residues. The CDR3 bases are TGTGCCAGCAGTTACGAGGCAGGGTGGGATTCACCCCTCCACTTT. This gives the protein CASSYEAGWDSPLHF.

The chain couples TRBV5-1 to TRBJ2-3; a weak D match, TRBD2 (6 bases). CDR1 SGHRS and CDR2 YFSETQ come from the germline V gene. Trimming stripped 0 bases from V and 0 bases from J, with 14 bases between. This CDR3 is 17 amino acids long. The CDR3 DNA reads as TGCGCCAGCAGCTTGGGATCCAGCGGGTGGAGCACAGATACGCAGTATTTT. It is translated as CASSLGSSGWSTDTQYF.

V gene TRBV5-4 combines with J gene TRBJ1-1; D is unresolved. Germline V CDR1 and CDR2: SGHNT, YYREEE (reference sequence). V dropped 0 bases and J dropped 6 bases, with 3 bases sitting between them. The CDR3 runs 11 residues. In DNA, the CDR3 is TGTGCCAGCAGCTTGGGGCCTGAAGCTTTCTTT. It translates to CASSLGPEAFF.

The rearrangement joins TRBV7-8 to TRBJ1-2; D is unclear. V dropped 1 base and J dropped 4 bases, with 16 bases sitting between them. This CDR3 contains 16 residues. From germline, CDR1 is SGHVS and CDR2 FQNEAQ. CDR3 sequence: CASSLVGASVGYGYTF. In DNA, the CDR3 is TGTGCCAGCAGCTTAGTGGGTGCTAGTGTAGGCTATGGCTACACCTTC.

The chain joins TRBV4-3 to TRBJ2-5; TRBD2 aligns across 8 bases. CDR3 length equals 16 residues. Trimming removed 5 bases from V and 4 bases from J; junction bases left unmatched: 12. Germline V gene sequence: CDR1 LGHNA, CDR2 YSLEER. The CDR3 loop reads CASSLGPAGEGETQYF. The DNA of the CDR3 is TGCGCCAGCAGCTTGGGGCCAGCGGGGGAGGGAGAGACCCAGTACTTC.

This clone appeared a few times. V usage is TRBV2 and J usage is TRBJ1-5; weak D call: TRBD1 (6 bases). Germline V gene data show CDR1 as SNHLY and CDR2 as FYNNEI. The germline V and J ends were trimmed by 7 bases and 7 bases, with 14 bases remaining between them. The CDR3 spans 13 residues. CDR3 loop: CASMSTGTQPQHF. The CDR3 DNA sequence: TGTGCCAGCATGTCGACAGGTACCCAGCCCCAGCATTTT.